A selection of T cell receptor beta chains follows, all from one sample in a study of control samples from healthy donors and cancer patients. Sequenced by immunoSEQ multiplex PCR; TCRdb stores in-frame clones only, minus some. The profile shows some 95,000 clones, around 88% of them singletons. Sequenced input: blood. The receptors derive from a young man in good health. CDR3s leave out the opening cysteine and the closing phenylalanine or tryptophan.

V | CDR3
TRBV9 | ASSANVATYNEQF
TRBV10-1 | ASSETRGAADTQY
TRBV2 | ASRQLADMSTDTQY
TRBV29-1 | SVERVDTQY
TRBV28 | ASRLRRLAGGQDTQY
TRBV7-2 | ASSSRTFYGYT
TRBV6-2/TRBV6-3 | ASSFDGTQY
TRBV6-5 | ASGSRVQYGNEQF
TRBV27 | ASSPWSTDRSYGYT
TRBV28 | ASSLSSISGNFNEQF
TRBV7-7 | ASRGGEKLF
TRBV5-1 | ASSLDRAMGSEKLF
TRBV4-1 | ASSPLGSKADTQY
TRBV30 | AWSVGTEAF
TRBV28 | ASSKRGLGTAYEQY
TRBV6-5 | ASTHPGQGTDTQY
TRBV4-2 | ASSQAVYPRRDYGYT
TRBV2 | ATTPTGGLGQPQH
TRBV4-3 | ASSPKIRGHKNTEAF
TRBV3-1/TRBV3-2 | ASSSRRGEANTEAF
TRBV11-2 | ASSSPYEQY
TRBV6-6 | ASSYRRGQSPLH
TRBV13 | ASSLGPTTAIEQY
TRBV25-1 | ASSATNQNGELF
TRBV14 | ASSAVGGPRDLQETQY
TRBV5-1 | ASSLRGENTEAF
TRBV6-5 | ASSLDRYSGNTIY
TRBV6-5 | ASSYSRTGGGYGYT
TRBV11-2 | ASSYGHSNQPQH
TRBV10-3 | ATADRDRAYNEQF
TRBV4-2 | ASSQEGTKGYNEQF
TRBV19 | ASSYGVLNTEAF
TRBV6-5 | ASSYDPWGNTEAF
TRBV7-9 | ASSQDDTEQY
TRBV24-1 | ATRDRGVFNEQF
TRBV7-2 | ASSLGIASGDQETQY
TRBV2 | ASNRDNSPLH
TRBV7-2 | ASSFSFEKLF
TRBV7-2 | ASSLALVIDGYT
TRBV3-1/TRBV3-2 | ASTSGLWETQY
TRBV30 | AWSPTRSQSGGIQY
TRBV19 | ASSPGSYLGNQPQH
TRBV6-5 | ASSYSWQNTEAF